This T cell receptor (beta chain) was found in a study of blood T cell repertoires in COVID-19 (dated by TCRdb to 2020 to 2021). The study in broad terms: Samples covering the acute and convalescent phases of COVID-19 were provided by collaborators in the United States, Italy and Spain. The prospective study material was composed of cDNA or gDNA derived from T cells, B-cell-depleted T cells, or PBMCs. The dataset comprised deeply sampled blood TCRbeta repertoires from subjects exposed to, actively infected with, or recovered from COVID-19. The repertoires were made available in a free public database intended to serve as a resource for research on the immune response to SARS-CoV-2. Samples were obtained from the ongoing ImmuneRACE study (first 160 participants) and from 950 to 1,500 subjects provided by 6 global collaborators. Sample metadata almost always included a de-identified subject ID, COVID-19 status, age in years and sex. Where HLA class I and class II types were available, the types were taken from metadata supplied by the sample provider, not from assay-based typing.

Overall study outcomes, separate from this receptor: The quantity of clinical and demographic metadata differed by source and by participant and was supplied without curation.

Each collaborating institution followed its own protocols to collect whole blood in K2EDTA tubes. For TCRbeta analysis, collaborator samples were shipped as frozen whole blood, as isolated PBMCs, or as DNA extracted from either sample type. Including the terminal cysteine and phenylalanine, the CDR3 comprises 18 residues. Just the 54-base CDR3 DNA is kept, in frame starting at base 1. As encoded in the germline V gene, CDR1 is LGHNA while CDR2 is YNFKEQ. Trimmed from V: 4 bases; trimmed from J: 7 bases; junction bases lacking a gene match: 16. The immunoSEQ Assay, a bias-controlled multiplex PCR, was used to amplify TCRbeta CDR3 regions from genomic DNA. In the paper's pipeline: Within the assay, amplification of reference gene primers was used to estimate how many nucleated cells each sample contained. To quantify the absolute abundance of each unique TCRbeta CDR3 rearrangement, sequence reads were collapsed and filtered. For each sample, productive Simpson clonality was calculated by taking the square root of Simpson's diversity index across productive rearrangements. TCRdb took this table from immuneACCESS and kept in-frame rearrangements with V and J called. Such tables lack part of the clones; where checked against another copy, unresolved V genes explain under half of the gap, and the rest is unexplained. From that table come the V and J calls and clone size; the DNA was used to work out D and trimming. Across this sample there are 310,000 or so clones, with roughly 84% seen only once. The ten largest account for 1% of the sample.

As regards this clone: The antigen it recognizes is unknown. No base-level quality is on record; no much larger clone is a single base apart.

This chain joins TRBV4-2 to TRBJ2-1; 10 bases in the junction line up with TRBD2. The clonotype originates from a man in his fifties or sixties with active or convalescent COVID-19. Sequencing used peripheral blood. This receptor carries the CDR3 CASSRASGSKAGGNEQFF. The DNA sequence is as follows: TGTGCCAGCAGCCGAGCTAGCGGGAGTAAGGCGGGGGGTAATGAGCAGTTCTTC.